The next 17 T cell receptor beta chains were all read from a single sample in a study of blood T cell repertoires in COVID-19. TCRdb's copy holds only in-frame clones and misses some; the assay was immunoSEQ multiplex PCR. The sample lists around 200,000 clones, 83% occurring once. Sequenced material: peripheral blood. The origin of the receptors is a woman between 45 and 65 years old with acute or convalescent COVID-19.

J is TRBJ2-6 and V is TRBV7-3, with 7 bases lining up with TRBD1. CDR1 and CDR2 from the germline V gene are SGHTA and FQGTGA. V gave up 1 base and J gave up 0 bases; unmatched junction bases: 3. The CDR3 totals 17 residues. The CDR3 sequence: CASSLKGGSSGANVLTF. The CDR3 DNA sequence: TGTGCCAGCAGCTTAAAAGGGGGCAGCTCTGGGGCCAACGTCCTGACTTTC.

The rearrangement uses TRBV5-1 and TRBJ2-3; 7 nucleotides agree with TRBD2. CDR3 length: 14 residues. Trimming removed 4 bases from V and 5 bases from J; junction bases left unmatched: 7. Germline lookup yields CDR1 SGHRS and CDR2 YFSETQ. The CDR3 coding sequence is TGCGCCAGCAGCCTTAGCGGGCGGGGAGATACGCAGTATTTT. Translating it yields CASSLSGRGDTQYF.

The genes are TRBV5-6 and TRBJ2-4, with TRBD2 as a possible D gene (5 bases). Per the germline V gene, CDR1 is SGHDT and CDR2 is YYEEEE. The CDR3 is 13 amino acids. V lost 7 bases and J 6 bases, leaving 14 bases between the germline ends. CDR3 sequence: CASRSVAGNIQYF. CDR3 bases: TGTGCCAGCCGCAGCGTGGCGGGAAACATTCAGTACTTC.

The chain is built from TRBV29-1 and TRBJ2-2; D is possibly TRBD1 (6 bases). The CDR3 is 13 residues long. Germline assignment: CDR1 SQVTM and CDR2 ANQGSEA. Trimming took 6 bases from V and 7 from J, leaving 15 bases between them. This CDR3 reads CSVDRGTGGELFF. CDR3 in DNA: TGCAGCGTCGATAGGGGGACGGGCGGGGAGCTGTTTTTT.

In nucleotides, the CDR3 is TGTGCCAGCAGCCAAGACGTCCGTCGCGGGGGTGGCACCGGGGAGCTGTTTTTT. Encoded protein: CASSQDVRRGGGTGELFF. The chain links TRBV3-1 (or the pseudogene TRBV3-2) to TRBJ2-2, with 7 bases fitting TRBD2. This CDR3 has 18 residues. The J segment lost 4 bases and the V segment lost 0 bases, leaving 11 bases of the junction unmatched. Germline-derived CDR1 and CDR2 are LGHDT and YNNKEL (reference sequence).

The chain couples TRBV19 to TRBJ2-2; a possible D gene is TRBD1 (5 bases). V was cut by 1 base and J by 0 bases, with 9 bases left in between. The CDR3 loop spans 16 amino acids. Germline V gene data show CDR1 as LNHDA and CDR2 as SQIVND (reference sequence). CDR3 in amino acids: CASSIVGPANTGELFF. The CDR3 DNA follows: TGTGCCAGTAGTATAGTGGGGCCAGCGAACACCGGGGAGCTGTTTTTT. The entire variable domain, with the rest obtained from reference TRBV19 and TRBJ2-2, is as follows: DGGITQSPKYLFRKEGQNVTLSCEQNLNHDAMYWYRQDPGQGLRLIYYSQIVNDFQKGDIAEGYSVSREKKESFPLTVTSAQKNPTAFYLCASSIVGPANTGELFFGEGSRLTVL.

The V gene is TRBV20-1, the J gene TRBJ2-2; the D is unclear. Trimming left V 3 bases short and J 6 bases short, with 11 bases between. The CDR3 has 13 amino acids. Germline V CDR1 and CDR2: DFQATT, SNEGSKA (reference sequence). CDR3 bases: TGCAGTGCTAGTTGGCAGAGCGCCGGGGAGCTGTTTTTT. Translation gives CSASWQSAGELFF.

This clone is a singleton in its sample. V is TRBV28 and J is TRBJ2-7, with 11 bases aligning to TRBD2. The CDR3 totals 17 residues. Germline CDR1 is MDHEN and CDR2 is SYDVKM. The V segment lost 5 bases and the J segment 3 bases; nucleotides outside the gene matches: 12. DNA for the CDR3: TGTGCCAGCAGTGATAGGAGGGGACTAGCGGCTTTCTACGAGCAGTACTTC. It codes for CASSDRRGLAAFYEQYF. The whole variable domain, remainder taken from reference TRBV28 and TRBJ2-7, is DVKVTQSSRYLVKRTGEKVFLECVQDMDHENMFWYRQDPGLGLRLIYFSYDVKMKEKGDIPEGYSVSREKKERFSLILESASTNQTSMYLCASSDRRGLAAFYEQYFGPGTRLTVT.

CDR3 coding DNA: TGTGCCAGCAGCTTGGCCATCGAGCGGTTGAGCACAGATACGCAGTATTTT. Encoded protein: CASSLAIERLSTDTQYF. V usage is TRBV5-6 and J usage is TRBJ2-3, with D possibly being TRBD2 (5 bases). Trimming cost V 0 bases and J 0 bases, with 14 bases left between them. Germline assignment: CDR1 SGHDT and CDR2 YYEEEE. This CDR3 is 17 amino acids long. The full variable domain, with the rest looked up from reference TRBV5-6 and TRBJ2-3, is DAGVTQSPTHLIKTRGQQVTLRCSPKSGHDTVSWYQQALGQGPQFIFQYYEEEERQRGNFPDRFSGHQFPNYSSELNVNALLLGDSALYLCASSLAIERLSTDTQYFGPGTRLTVL.

The gene calls are TRBV3-1 (or the pseudogene TRBV3-2) and TRBJ2-7, with no clear D. CDR3 length: 14 residues. Trimming pared 4 bases from V and 4 bases from J, leaving 14 bases between. Germline V gene data show CDR1 as LGHDT and CDR2 as YNNKEL (reference sequence). CDR3 coding DNA: TGTGCCAGCAGCCTAAGAGGCGCGGTTTACGAGCAGTACTTC. Amino acids: CASSLRGAVYEQYF.

The chain joins TRBV5-4 to TRBJ1-1, with D unclear. Germline assignment: CDR1 SGHNT and CDR2 YYREEE (reference sequence). The length of the CDR3 is 13 residues. Trimming took 1 base from V and 1 from J, leaving 5 bases between them. The CDR3 reads CASSLSWNTEAFF. Here the CDR3 DNA reads TGTGCCAGCAGCTTGAGCTGGAACACTGAAGCTTTCTTT.

The chain employs TRBV28 and TRBJ1-6; tentative D call: TRBD1 (5 bases). The germline gives CDR1 MDHEN, CDR2 SYDVKM. V dropped 7 bases and J dropped 4 bases, with 11 bases sitting between them. The CDR3 contains 14 residues. CDR3 sequence (DNA): TGTGCCAGCACCCGCAGGGATTATAATTCACCCCTCCACTTT. Translating gives CASTRRDYNSPLHF. The full variable domain, completed using reference TRBV28 and TRBJ1-6, is DVKVTQSSRYLVKRTGEKVFLECVQDMDHENMFWYRQDPGLGLRLIYFSYDVKMKEKGDIPEGYSVSREKKERFSLILESASTNQTSMYLCASTRRDYNSPLHFGNGTRLTVT.

The chain links TRBV7-3 to TRBJ2-2; a weak D match, TRBD2 (6 bases). CDR3 length equals 15 residues. The germline V gene encodes CDR1 SGHTA and CDR2 FQGTGA. V was cut by 5 bases and J by 5 bases, with 15 bases left in between. In nucleotides, the CDR3 is TGTGCCAGCAGCCTCGGGAGCGGGCCGACCGGGGAGCTGTTTTTT. This encodes CASSLGSGPTGELFF.

This sequence joins TRBV5-1 and TRBJ2-7; 8 bases agree with TRBD1. Germline V gene sequence: CDR1 SGHRS, CDR2 YFSETQ. V shed 4 bases, J shed 0 bases, and the junction held 9 bases outside the gene matches. The CDR3 runs 16 residues. The CDR3 reads CASSVAWDRSSYEQYF. CDR3 nucleotides: TGCGCCAGCAGCGTGGCATGGGACAGGAGCTCCTACGAGCAGTACTTC.

This chain joins TRBV1 and TRBJ2-3; the table's TRBD2 call for D was not verified on the DNA. TRBV1 is a known pseudogene. The CDR3 contains 18 residues. CDR3 bases: TGCACCAGCAGCCCTTTTCGGGAGGGCCCCGAGAGCACAGATACGCAGTATTTT. This codes for CTSSPFREGPESTDTQYF.

The rearrangement links TRBV28 to TRBJ2-7; 10 bases align to TRBD1. J was trimmed by 7 bases and V by 2 bases; bases with no gene match: 14. Germline CDR1 is MDHEN and CDR2 is SYDVKM. This CDR3 spans 17 amino acids. Here the CDR3 DNA reads TGTGCCAGCAGTTTAGCCGGGACAGGGGTAAAGACTAGAGAGCAGTACTTC. This codes for CASSLAGTGVKTREQYF.

This clone has a handful of counts. The V gene is TRBV5-6, the J gene TRBJ1-2; 7 nucleotides match TRBD1. The germline CDR1 and CDR2 sequences are SGHDT and YYEEEE. Losses at the gene ends were 6 bases for V and 3 bases for J; bases not matched to a gene: 5. This CDR3 contains 13 residues. CDR3 DNA sequence: TGTGCCAGCACCCATGACAGGGACTATGGCTACACCTTC. Its protein product is CASTHDRDYGYTF.